This T cell receptor beta chain was captured by sequencing in a study of PD-1 blockade in classical Hodgkin lymphoma. Assay used: immunoSEQ multiplex PCR; TCRdb lists only in-frame clones, some missing. The table includes 20,000 to 25,000 clones, approximately 80% detected once. As for time point: cycle 4 day 1 (C4D1), after less than 7 weeks of nivolumab. Every patient had relapsed following autologous stem cell transplantation, and cohorts differed in brentuximab vedotin exposure. This clone has a single count. Its specificity is unknown. Study conclusions and caveats: Newly diagnosed patients were reported to start with lower TCR diversity than healthy donors. Factors driving the repertoire differences, possibly disease activity or prior therapy, remain undefined.

CDR3 length: 14 amino acids. V was shortened by 8 bases and J by 1 base, with 14 bases between the two germline ends. CDR1 LNHDA and CDR2 SQIVND come from the germline V gene (reference sequence). This clonotype was sampled from a human donor with classical Hodgkin lymphoma. The chain carries TRBV19 and TRBJ2-5, with D possibly being TRBD1 (6 bases). Sample: peripheral blood mononuclear cells (PBMCs), taken before the fourth cycle of nivolumab. The CDR3 nucleotides read TGTGCCAGTTCCCTACAGGGTTTCCAAGAGACCCAGTACTTC. Residues: CASSLQGFQETQYF.